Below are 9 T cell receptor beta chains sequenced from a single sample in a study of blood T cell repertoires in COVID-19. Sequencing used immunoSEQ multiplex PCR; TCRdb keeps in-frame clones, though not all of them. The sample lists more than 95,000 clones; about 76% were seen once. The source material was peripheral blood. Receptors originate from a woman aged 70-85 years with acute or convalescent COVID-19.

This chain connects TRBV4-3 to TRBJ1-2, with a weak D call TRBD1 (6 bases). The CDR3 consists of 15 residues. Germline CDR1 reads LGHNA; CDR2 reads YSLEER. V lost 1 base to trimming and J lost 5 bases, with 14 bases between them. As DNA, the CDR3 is TGCGCCAGCAGCCAAGTTTCGACAGGACAATATGGCTACACCTTC. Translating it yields CASSQVSTGQYGYTF.

CDR3 coding DNA: TGTGCCAGCAGCTTGGTCGTTAACACTGAAGCTTTCTTT. Residues: CASSLVVNTEAFF. The chain joins TRBV5-5 to TRBJ1-1; no clear D. Trimming stripped 0 bases from V and 2 bases from J, with 5 bases between. The CDR3 spans 13 residues. The germline V gene encodes CDR1 SGHKS and CDR2 YYEKEE (reference sequence).

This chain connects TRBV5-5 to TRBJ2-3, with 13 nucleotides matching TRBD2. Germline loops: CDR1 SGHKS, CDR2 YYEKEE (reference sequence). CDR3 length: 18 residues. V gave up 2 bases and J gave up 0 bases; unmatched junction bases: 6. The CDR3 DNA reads TGTGCCAGCAGCTTCCGACTAGCGGGGGGCACTAGCACAGATACGCAGTATTTT. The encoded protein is CASSFRLAGGTSTDTQYF. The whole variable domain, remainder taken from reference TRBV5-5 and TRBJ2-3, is DAGVTQSPTHLIKTRGQQVTLRCSPISGHKSVSWYQQVLGQGPQFIFQYYEKEERGRGNFPDRFSARQFPNYSSELNVNALLLGDSALYLCASSFRLAGGTSTDTQYFGPGTRLTVL.

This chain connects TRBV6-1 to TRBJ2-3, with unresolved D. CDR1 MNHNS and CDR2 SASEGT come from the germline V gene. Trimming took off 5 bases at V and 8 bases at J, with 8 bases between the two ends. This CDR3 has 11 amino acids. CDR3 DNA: TGTGCCAGCAGTCGGGTCGGTACGCAGTATTTT. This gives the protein CASSRVGTQYF.

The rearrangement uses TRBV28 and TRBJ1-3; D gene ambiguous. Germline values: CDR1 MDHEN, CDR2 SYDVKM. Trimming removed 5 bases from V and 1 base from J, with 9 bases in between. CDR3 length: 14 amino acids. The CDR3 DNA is TGTGCCAGCAGTATCCCGTCGTCTGGAAACACCATATATTTT. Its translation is CASSIPSSGNTIYF.

CDR3 DNA sequence: TGTGCCAGCAGCCATGGTGACAGGGGGGGAACTGAAGCTTTCTTT. Encoded protein: CASSHGDRGGTEAFF. V gene TRBV27 combines with J gene TRBJ1-1; TRBD1 matches at 9 bases. Looked up from germline, CDR1 is MNHEY and CDR2 is SMNVEV (reference sequence). Losses at the gene ends were 6 bases for V and 5 bases for J; bases not matched to a gene: 10. This CDR3 contains 15 residues.

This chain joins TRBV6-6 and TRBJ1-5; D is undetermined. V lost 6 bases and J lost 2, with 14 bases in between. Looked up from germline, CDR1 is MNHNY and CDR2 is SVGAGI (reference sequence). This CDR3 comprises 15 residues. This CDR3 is CASSLDGSGNQPQHF. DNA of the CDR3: TGTGCCAGCAGCCTAGACGGGTCAGGCAATCAGCCCCAGCATTTT.

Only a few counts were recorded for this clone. Here the CDR3 reads CASGPTTKTTSGGADEQYF. CDR3 nucleotide sequence: TGTGCTAGTGGTCCCACGACTAAAACGACTAGCGGGGGGGCCGACGAGCAGTACTTC. The V gene is TRBV12-5, the J gene TRBJ2-7, with 14 bases that match TRBD2. There are 19 residues in the CDR3. Per germline, CDR1 LGHNT and CDR2 FRNRAP. The ends lost 5 bases at V and 5 bases at J; junction bases unmatched: 17.

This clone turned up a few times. The CDR3 sequence: CASSVPRGRGDTGELFF. The DNA of the CDR3 is TGTGCCAGCAGCGTACCCCGGGGCAGGGGGGACACCGGGGAGCTGTTTTTT. This chain connects TRBV9 to TRBJ2-2, with D perhaps matching TRBD1 (7 bases). The V end was cut by 1 base, the J end by 3 bases, with 16 bases between. The length of the CDR3 is 17 residues. Germline CDR1 is SGDLS and CDR2 is YYNGEE.